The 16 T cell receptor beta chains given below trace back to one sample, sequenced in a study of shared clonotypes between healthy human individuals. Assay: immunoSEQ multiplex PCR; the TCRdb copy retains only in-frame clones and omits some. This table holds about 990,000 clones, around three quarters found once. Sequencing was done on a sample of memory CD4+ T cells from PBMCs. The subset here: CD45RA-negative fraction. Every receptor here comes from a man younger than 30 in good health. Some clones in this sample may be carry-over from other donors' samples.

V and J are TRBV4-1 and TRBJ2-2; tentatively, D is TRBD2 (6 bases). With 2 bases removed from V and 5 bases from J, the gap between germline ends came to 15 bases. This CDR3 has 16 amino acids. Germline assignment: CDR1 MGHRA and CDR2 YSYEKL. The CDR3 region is CASSQISGTFTGELFF. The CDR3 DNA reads TGCGCCAGCAGCCAAATTAGCGGAACCTTTACCGGGGAGCTGTTTTTT.

CDR3 sequence reads: CAATPSGTYEQYF. The CDR3, as DNA: TGTGCCGCAACTCCTAGCGGGACCTACGAGCAGTACTTC. The V and J genes are TRBV6-6 and TRBJ2-7, with 9 bases that match TRBD2. The CDR3 has 13 residues. The ends lost 11 bases at V and 2 bases at J; junction bases unmatched: 7. The germline CDR1 and CDR2 sequences are MNHNY and SVGAGI (reference sequence).

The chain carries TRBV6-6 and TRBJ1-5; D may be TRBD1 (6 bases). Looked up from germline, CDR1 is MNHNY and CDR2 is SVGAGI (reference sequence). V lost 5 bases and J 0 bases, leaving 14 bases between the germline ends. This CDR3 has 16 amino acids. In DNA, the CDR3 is TGTGCCAGCAGTCCAAAGGGGGGTTATAGCAATCAGCCCCAGCATTTT. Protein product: CASSPKGGYSNQPQHF.

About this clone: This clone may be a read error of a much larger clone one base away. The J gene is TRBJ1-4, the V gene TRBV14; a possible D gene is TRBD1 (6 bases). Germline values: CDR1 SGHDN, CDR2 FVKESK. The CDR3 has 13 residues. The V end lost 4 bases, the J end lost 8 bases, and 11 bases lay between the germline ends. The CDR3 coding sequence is TGTGCCAGCAGCCGGGGGCATAAAGAAAAACTGTTTTTT. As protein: CASSRGHKEKLFF.

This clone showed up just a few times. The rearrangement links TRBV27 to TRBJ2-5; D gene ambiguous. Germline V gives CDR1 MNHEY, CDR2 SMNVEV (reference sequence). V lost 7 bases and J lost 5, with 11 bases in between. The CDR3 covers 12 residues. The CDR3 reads CASILPAETQYF. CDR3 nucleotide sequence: TGTGCCAGCATCCTCCCGGCGGAGACCCAGTACTTC.

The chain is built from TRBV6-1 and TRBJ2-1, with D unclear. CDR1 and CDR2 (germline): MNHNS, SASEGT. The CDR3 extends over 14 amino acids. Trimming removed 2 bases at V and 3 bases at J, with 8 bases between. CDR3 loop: CASSESGVYNEQFF. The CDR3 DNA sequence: TGTGCCAGCAGTGAATCTGGCGTCTACAATGAGCAGTTCTTC.

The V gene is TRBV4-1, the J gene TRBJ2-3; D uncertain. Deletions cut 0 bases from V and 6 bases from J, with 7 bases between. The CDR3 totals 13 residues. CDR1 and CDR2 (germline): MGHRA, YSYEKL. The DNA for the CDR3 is TGCGCCAGCAGCCAAGATGCGGCCGATACGCAGTATTTT. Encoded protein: CASSQDAADTQYF.

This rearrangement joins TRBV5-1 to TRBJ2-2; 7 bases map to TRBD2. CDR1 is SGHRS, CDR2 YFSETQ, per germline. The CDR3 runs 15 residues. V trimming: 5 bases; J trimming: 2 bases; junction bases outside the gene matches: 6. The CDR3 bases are TGCGCCAGCAGTCAACGGGAGGACAACACCGGGGAGCTGTTTTTT. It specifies CASSQREDNTGELFF.

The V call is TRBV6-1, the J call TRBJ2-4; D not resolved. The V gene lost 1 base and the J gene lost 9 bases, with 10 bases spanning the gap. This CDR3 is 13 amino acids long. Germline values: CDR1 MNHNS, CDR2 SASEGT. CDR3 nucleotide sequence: TGTGCCAGCAGTGAAGGGTCCCTCCCCATTCAGTACTTC. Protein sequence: CASSEGSLPIQYF.

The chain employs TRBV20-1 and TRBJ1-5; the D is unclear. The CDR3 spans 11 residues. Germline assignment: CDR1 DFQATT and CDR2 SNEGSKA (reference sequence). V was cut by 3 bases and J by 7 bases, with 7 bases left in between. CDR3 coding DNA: TGCAGTGCTAGGTTGGCCCAGCCCCAGCATTTT. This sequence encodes CSARLAQPQHF.

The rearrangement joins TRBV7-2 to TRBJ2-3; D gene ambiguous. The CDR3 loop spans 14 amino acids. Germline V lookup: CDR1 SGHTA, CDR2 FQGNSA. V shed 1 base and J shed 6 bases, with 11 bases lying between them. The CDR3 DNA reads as TGTGCCAGCAGCTTAGTGCTCCCAGGCGATACGCAGTATTTT. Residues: CASSLVLPGDTQYF.

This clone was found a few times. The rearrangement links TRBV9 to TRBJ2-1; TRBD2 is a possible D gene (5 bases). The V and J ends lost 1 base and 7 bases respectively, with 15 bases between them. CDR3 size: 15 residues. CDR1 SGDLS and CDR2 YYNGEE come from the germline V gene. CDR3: CASSVTSGYRNEQFF. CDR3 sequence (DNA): TGTGCCAGCAGCGTAACCAGCGGCTACCGAAATGAGCAGTTCTTC.

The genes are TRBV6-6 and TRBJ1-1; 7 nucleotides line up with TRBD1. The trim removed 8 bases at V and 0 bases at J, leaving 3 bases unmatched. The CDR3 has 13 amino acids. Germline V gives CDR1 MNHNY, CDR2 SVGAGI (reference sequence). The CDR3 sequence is CASGTDLNTEAFF. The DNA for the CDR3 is TGTGCCAGCGGGACAGACTTGAACACTGAAGCTTTCTTT.

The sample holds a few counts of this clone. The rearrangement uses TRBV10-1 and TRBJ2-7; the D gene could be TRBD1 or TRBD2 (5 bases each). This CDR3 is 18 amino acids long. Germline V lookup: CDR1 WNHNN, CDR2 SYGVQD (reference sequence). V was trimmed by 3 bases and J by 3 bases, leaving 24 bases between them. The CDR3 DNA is TGCGCCAGCAGTGAAATGGGGGTGGAGGACGGGACGAACTACGAGCAGTACTTC. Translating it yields CASSEMGVEDGTNYEQYF.

This CDR3 is CASSLSLGGRTEAFF. In nucleotides, the CDR3 is TGCGCCAGCAGCCTCTCTCTGGGGGGACGGACTGAAGCTTTCTTT. The genes are TRBV4-1 and TRBJ1-1; maybe TRBD1 (5 bases). The CDR3 runs 15 residues. V lost 4 bases and J 5 bases, leaving 17 bases between the germline ends. Germline values: CDR1 MGHRA, CDR2 YSYEKL.

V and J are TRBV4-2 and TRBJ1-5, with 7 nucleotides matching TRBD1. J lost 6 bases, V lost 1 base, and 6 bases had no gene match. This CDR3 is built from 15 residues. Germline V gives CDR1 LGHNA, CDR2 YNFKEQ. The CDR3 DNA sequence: TGTGCCAGCAGCCAAGGTCAGACAGGGAGTCAGCCCCAGCATTTT. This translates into CASSQGQTGSQPQHF.